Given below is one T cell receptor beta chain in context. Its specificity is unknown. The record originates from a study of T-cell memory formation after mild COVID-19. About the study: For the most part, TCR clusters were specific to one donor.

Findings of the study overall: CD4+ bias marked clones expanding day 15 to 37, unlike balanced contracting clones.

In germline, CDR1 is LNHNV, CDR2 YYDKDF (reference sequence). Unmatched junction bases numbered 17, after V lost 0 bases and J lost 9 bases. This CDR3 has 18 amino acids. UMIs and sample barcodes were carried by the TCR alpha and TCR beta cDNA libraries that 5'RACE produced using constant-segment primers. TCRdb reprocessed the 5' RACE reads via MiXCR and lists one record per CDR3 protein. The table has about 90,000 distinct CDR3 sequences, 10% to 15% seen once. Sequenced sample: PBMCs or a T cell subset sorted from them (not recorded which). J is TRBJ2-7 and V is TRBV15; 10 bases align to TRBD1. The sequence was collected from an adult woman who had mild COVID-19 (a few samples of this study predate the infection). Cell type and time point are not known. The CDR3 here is CATSRDVWDRGTRDGQYF. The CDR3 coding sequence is TGTGCCACCAGCAGAGATGTGTGGGACAGGGGCACCCGGGACGGGCAGTACTTC. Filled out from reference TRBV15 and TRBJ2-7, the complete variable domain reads DAMVIQNPRYQVTQFGKPVTLSCSQTLNHNVMYWYQQKSSQAPKLLFHYYDKDFNNEADTPDNFQSRRPNTSFCFLDIRSPGLGDTAMYLCATSRDVWDRGTRDGQYFGPGTRLTVT.